This passage covers 14 T cell receptor beta chains from one sample sequenced in a study of identical twins (dated by TCRdb to the mid-2010s). Libraries came from 5' RACE. TCRdb shows the sequencer as Illumina HiSeq 2000. Using fastp at Q25 and MiXCR, TCRdb reprocessed the public reads and kept productive beta chains. Rows with a matching CDR3 protein are joined into one entry that keeps the most common DNA and genes. Across this sample there are hundreds of thousands of distinct CDR3 sequences, with 21% seen only once. Jointly, the top ten make up over 4% of the sample. These data were also reused for a study on T cells expressing NK-cell markers.

Material for sequencing was PBMCs. The source of these receptors is a woman between 18 and 30 years old in good health.

This clonotype was recorded only once. The rearrangement uses TRBV6-1 and TRBJ2-1, with 9 bases lining up with TRBD2. Germline CDR1 is MNHNS and CDR2 is SASEGT. The V gene end was trimmed by 7 bases and the J gene end by 1 base; junction bases not matched to a gene: 5. The CDR3 runs 15 residues. The CDR3, as DNA: TGTGCCAGCAAGAATAGCGGGAGTTCCTACAATGAGCAGTTCTTC. This gives the protein CASKNSGSSYNEQFF.

The sample holds one count of this clonotype. The rearrangement joins TRBV7-9 to TRBJ2-1; TRBD2 aligns across 9 bases. Germline-derived CDR1 and CDR2 are SEHNR and FQNEAQ (reference sequence). The V and J ends lost 9 bases and 6 bases, in that order; junction bases with no gene match: 12. This CDR3 is 15 amino acids long. CDR3 DNA: TGTGCCAGAGGGGGAGCGGGAGGTAAACGCAATGAGCAGTTCTTC. It is translated as CARGGAGGKRNEQFF.

The chain is built from TRBV12-3 or TRBV12-4 and TRBJ1-4; maybe TRBD1 (6 bases). The CDR3 has 14 amino acids. V was clipped by 6 bases and J by 7 bases, with 15 bases between them. CDR3 DNA sequence: TGTGCCAGCAGAGAGGGACATCGGTCTGAAAAACTGTTTTTT. Protein product: CASREGHRSEKLFF.

The chain carries TRBV20-1 and TRBJ2-7, with D perhaps matching TRBD2 (5 bases). The germline V gene has CDR1 DFQATT and CDR2 SNEGSKA (reference sequence). The CDR3 spans 12 residues. The V and J ends lost 3 bases and 6 bases respectively, with 12 bases between them. In DNA form, the CDR3 reads TGCAGTGCTAGGGCAGGCGCGGGCGAGCAGTACTTC. This encodes CSARAGAGEQYF.

The rearrangement links TRBV7-2 to TRBJ2-1; D gene ambiguous. CDR1 and CDR2 (germline): SGHTA, FQGNSA. The CDR3 contains 14 residues. V was cut by 5 bases and J by 2 bases, with 10 bases left in between. The CDR3 protein is CASSPSTPYNEQFF. CDR3 nucleotides: TGTGCCAGCAGCCCATCGACGCCCTACAATGAGCAGTTCTTC.

This clonotype was counted many times. J is TRBJ1-1 and V is TRBV20-1; D is unresolved. This CDR3 comprises 13 residues. Germline V gene data show CDR1 as DFQATT and CDR2 as SNEGSKA (reference sequence). V was cut by 7 bases and J by 1 base, with 13 bases left in between. The CDR3 DNA reads TGCAGTGTACCGGCACGGACGAACACTGAAGCTTTCTTT. It specifies CSVPARTNTEAFF.

This clonotype has a handful of counts. The V and J genes are TRBV27 and TRBJ1-6; no clear D gene. The germline V gene has CDR1 MNHEY and CDR2 SMNVEV (reference sequence). The CDR3 covers 12 residues. V lost 5 bases and J 10 bases, leaving 9 bases between the germline ends. CDR3 amino acids: CASSPLRSPLHF. In DNA form, the CDR3 reads TGTGCCAGCAGTCCGCTCAGGTCACCCCTCCACTTT.

The gene calls are TRBV20-1 and TRBJ2-7; 10 nucleotides match TRBD2. Unmatched junction bases numbered 3, after V lost 1 base and J lost 3 bases. Germline values: CDR1 DFQATT, CDR2 SNEGSKA (reference sequence). The CDR3 covers 14 residues. The CDR3 is CSARGSGGHYEQYF. The CDR3 nucleotides are TGCAGTGCTAGAGGTAGCGGGGGGCACTACGAGCAGTACTTC.

The V and J genes are TRBV7-2 and TRBJ2-5; D assignment may be TRBD1 or TRBD2 (5 bases each). CDR1 and CDR2 (germline): SGHTA, FQGNSA. This CDR3 spans 13 amino acids. V shed 1 base and J shed 7 bases, with 10 bases lying between them. Here the CDR3 reads CASSLEVGGTQYF. For the CDR3, the DNA is TGTGCCAGCAGCTTAGAGGTTGGGGGGACCCAGTACTTC.

Ten or more counts support this clonotype. The V and J genes are TRBV20-1 and TRBJ2-3; maybe TRBD1 (6 bases). The CDR3 runs to 15 residues. Between the trimmed V and J ends, which lost 0 bases and 4 bases, there was a span of 14 bases. Germline-derived CDR1 and CDR2 are DFQATT and SNEGSKA (reference sequence). The CDR3, as DNA: TGCAGTGCTAGAGACCTACAGGGATTCGCAGATACGCAGTATTTT. Protein: CSARDLQGFADTQYF.

This chain connects TRBV4-3 to TRBJ2-7; a weak D match, TRBD1 (6 bases). CDR1 LGHNA and CDR2 YSLEER come from the germline V gene. The V end lost 4 bases, the J end lost 1 base, and 14 bases lay between the germline ends. The CDR3 spans 15 residues. CDR3 in amino acids: CASSPTADSSYEQYF. The CDR3 bases are TGCGCCAGCAGCCCGACGGCGGACAGTTCCTACGAGCAGTACTTC.

This clonotype was observed many times. The V and J genes are TRBV12-3 or TRBV12-4 and TRBJ1-2, with D uncertain. The CDR3 sequence is 13 residues long. V was shortened by 6 bases and J by 7 bases, with 15 bases between the two germline ends. CDR3 bases: TGTGCCAGCAGCACACTCTCCGTGTCTGGCTACACCTTC. Protein: CASSTLSVSGYTF.

The rearrangement joins TRBV6-5 to TRBJ2-2; 8 nucleotides match TRBD1. Germline values: CDR1 MNHEY, CDR2 SVGAGI. This CDR3 has 16 residues. The junction had 5 bases not matched to a gene; V was cut back by 2 bases and J by 3 bases. In DNA, the CDR3 is TGTGCCAGCAGTTACGGGCAGGGGGCCTACACCGGGGAGCTGTTTTTT. Amino acids: CASSYGQGAYTGELFF.

Worth noting for this clonotype: Possible read error: a much larger clone is one base away. CDR3 protein: CASSLQRSPAGELFF. In nucleotides, the CDR3 is TGTGCCAGCAGCCTCCAACGCTCCCCTGCCGGGGAGCTGTTTTTT. The chain carries TRBV11-2 and TRBJ2-2; no reliable D call. This CDR3 spans 15 amino acids. V lost 5 bases and J 6 bases, leaving 16 bases between the germline ends. The V gene's germline CDR1 is SGHAT and CDR2 FQNNGV.